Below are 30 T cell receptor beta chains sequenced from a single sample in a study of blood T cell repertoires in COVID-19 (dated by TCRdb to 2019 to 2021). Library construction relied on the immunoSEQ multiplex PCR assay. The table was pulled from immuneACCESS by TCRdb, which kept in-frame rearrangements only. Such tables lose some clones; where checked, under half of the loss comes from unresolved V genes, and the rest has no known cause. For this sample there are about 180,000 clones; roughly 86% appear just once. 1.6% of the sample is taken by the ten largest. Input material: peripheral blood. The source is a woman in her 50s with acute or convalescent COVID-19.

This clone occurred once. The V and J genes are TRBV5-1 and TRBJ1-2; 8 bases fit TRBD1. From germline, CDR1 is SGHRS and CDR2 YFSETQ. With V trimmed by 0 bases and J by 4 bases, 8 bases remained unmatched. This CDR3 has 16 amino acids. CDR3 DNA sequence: TGCGCCAGCAGCTTGGCCGATCGGACAGGGACCTATGGCTACACCTTC. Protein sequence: CASSLADRTGTYGYTF.

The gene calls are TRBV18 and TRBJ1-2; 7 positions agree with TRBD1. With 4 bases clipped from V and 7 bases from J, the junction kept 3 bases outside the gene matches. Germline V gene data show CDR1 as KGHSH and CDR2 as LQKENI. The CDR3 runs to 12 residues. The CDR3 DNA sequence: TGTGCCAGCTCACGCGGACAGGTTGGCTACACCTTC. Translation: CASSRGQVGYTF. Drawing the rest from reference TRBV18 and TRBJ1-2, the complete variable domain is NAGVMQNPRHLVRRRGQEARLRCSPMKGHSHVYWYRQLPEEGLKFMVYLQKENIIDESGMPKERFSAEFPKEGPSILRIQQVVRGDSAAYFCASSRGQVGYTFGSGTRLTVV.

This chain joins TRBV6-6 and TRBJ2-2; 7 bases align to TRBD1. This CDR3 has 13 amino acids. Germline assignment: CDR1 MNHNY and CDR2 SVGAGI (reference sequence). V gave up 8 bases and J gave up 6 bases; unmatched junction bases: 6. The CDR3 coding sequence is TGTGCCAGCCGGACTCAGGGGGCCGGGGAGCTGTTTTTT. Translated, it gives CASRTQGAGELFF.

This CDR3 reads CASSRRGGVKETQYF. The CDR3 DNA follows: TGTGCCAGCAGTCGACGAGGCGGGGTCAAAGAGACCCAGTACTTC. The chain has TRBV6-5 and TRBJ2-5, with D possibly TRBD2 on 6 matching bases. V lost 5 bases and J 3 bases, leaving 16 bases between the germline ends. CDR1 MNHEY and CDR2 SVGAGI come from the germline V gene. This CDR3 comprises 15 residues.

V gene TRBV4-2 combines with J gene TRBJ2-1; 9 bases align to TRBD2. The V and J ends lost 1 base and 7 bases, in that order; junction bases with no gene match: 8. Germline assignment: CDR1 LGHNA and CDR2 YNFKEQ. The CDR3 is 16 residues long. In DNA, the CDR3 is TGTGCCAGCAGCCAAGTAGCGGGGGAGGGAGTGAATGAGCAGTTCTTC. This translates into CASSQVAGEGVNEQFF.

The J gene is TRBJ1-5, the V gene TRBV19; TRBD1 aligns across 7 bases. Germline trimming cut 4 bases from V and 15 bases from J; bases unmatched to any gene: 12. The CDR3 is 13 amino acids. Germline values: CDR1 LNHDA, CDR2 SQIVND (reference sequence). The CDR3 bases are TGTGCCAGTAGTACCGACAGGGAAGGGTTACGGCATTTT. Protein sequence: CASSTDREGLRHF. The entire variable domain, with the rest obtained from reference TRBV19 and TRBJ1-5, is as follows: DGGITQSPKYLFRKEGQNVTLSCEQNLNHDAMYWYRQDPGQGLRLIYYSQIVNDFQKGDIAEGYSVSREKKESFPLTVTSAQKNPTAFYLCASSTDREGLRHFGDGTRLSIL.

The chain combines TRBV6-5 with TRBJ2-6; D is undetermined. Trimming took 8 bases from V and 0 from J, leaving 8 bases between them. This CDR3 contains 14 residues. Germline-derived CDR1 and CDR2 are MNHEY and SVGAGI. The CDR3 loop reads CASEFGSGANVLTF. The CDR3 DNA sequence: TGTGCCAGCGAGTTTGGCTCTGGGGCCAACGTCCTGACTTTC.

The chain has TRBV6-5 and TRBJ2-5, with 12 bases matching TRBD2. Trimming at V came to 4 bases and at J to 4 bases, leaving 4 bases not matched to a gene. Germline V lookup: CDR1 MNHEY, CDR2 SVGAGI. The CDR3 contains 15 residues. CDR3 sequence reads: CASSWGLAGRETQYF. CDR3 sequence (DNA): TGTGCCAGCAGTTGGGGACTAGCGGGTCGAGAGACCCAGTACTTC.

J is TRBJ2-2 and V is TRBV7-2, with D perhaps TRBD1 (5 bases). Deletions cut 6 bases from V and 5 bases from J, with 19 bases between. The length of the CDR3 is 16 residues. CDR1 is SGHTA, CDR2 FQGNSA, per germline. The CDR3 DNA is TGTGCCAGCAGGTCAGATCAGGGTCGAATTACCGGGGAGCTGTTTTTT. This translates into CASRSDQGRITGELFF.

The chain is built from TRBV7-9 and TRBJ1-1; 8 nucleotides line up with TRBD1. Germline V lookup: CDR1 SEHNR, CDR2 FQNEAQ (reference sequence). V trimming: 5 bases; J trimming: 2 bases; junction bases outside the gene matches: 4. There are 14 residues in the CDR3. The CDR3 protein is CASSQGQGNTEAFF. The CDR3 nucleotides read TGTGCCAGCAGCCAAGGACAGGGAAACACTGAAGCTTTCTTT. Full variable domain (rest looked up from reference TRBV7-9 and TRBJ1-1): DTGVSQNPRHKITKRGQNVTFRCDPISEHNRLYWYRQTLGQGPEFLTYFQNEAQLEKSRLLSDRFSAERPKGSFSTLEIQRTEQGDSAMYLCASSQGQGNTEAFFGQGTRLTVV.

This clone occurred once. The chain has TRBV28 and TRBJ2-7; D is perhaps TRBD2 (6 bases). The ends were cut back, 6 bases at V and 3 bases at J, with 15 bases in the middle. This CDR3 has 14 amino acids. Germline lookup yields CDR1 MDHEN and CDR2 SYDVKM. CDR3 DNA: TGTGCCAGCAGCGGGACTCAGGTCTACTACGAGCAGTACTTC. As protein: CASSGTQVYYEQYF. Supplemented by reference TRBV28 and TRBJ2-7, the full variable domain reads DVKVTQSSRYLVKRTGEKVFLECVQDMDHENMFWYRQDPGLGLRLIYFSYDVKMKEKGDIPEGYSVSREKKERFSLILESASTNQTSMYLCASSGTQVYYEQYFGPGTRLTVT.

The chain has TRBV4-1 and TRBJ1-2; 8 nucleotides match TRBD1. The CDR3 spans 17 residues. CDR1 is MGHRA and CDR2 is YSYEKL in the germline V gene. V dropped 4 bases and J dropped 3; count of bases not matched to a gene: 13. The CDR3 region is CASSRRQGTFGDYGYTF. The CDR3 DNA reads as TGCGCCAGCAGCCGTCGACAGGGGACCTTTGGAGACTATGGCTACACCTTC.

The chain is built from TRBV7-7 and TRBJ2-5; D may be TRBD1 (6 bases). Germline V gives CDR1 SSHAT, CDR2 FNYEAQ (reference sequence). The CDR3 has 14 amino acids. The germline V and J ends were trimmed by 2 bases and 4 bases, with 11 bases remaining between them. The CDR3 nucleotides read TGTGCCAGCAGCTTACGGCAGGGGTCAGAGACCCAGTACTTC. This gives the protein CASSLRQGSETQYF.

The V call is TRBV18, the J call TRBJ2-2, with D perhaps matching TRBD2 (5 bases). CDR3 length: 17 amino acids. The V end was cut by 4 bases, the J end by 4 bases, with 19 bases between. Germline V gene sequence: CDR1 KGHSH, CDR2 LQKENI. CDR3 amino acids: CASSLAPGFEATGELFF. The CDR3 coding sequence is TGTGCCAGCTCACTTGCGCCGGGATTTGAAGCCACCGGGGAGCTGTTTTTT.

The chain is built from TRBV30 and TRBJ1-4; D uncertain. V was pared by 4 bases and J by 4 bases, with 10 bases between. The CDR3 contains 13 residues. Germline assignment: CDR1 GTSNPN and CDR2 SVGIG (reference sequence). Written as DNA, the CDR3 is TGTGCCTGGAACAGTGGGTTTAATGAAAAACTGTTTTTT. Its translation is CAWNSGFNEKLFF.

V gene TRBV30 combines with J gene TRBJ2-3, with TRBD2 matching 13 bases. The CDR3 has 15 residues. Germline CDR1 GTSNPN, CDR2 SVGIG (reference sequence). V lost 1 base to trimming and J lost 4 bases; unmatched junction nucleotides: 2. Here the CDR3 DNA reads TGTGCCTGGAGTGGGACTAGCGGGAGCGCAGATACGCAGTATTTT. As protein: CAWSGTSGSADTQYF.

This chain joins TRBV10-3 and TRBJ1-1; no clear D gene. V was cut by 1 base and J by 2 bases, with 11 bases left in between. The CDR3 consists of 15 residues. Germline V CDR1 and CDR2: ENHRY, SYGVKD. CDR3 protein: CAISEYEGTNTEAFF. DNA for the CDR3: TGTGCCATCAGTGAGTATGAGGGCACTAACACTGAAGCTTTCTTT.

The CDR3 is CASSVTGVNEKLFF. CDR3 bases: TGTGCCAGTAGTGTGACAGGCGTTAATGAAAAACTGTTTTTT. The J gene is TRBJ1-4, the V gene TRBV19; weak D call: TRBD1 (6 bases). The germline gives CDR1 LNHDA, CDR2 SQIVND (reference sequence). The CDR3 covers 14 residues. Trimming removed 5 bases from V and 4 bases from J, with 11 bases in between. Supplemented by reference TRBV19 and TRBJ1-4, the full variable domain reads DGGITQSPKYLFRKEGQNVTLSCEQNLNHDAMYWYRQDPGQGLRLIYYSQIVNDFQKGDIAEGYSVSREKKESFPLTVTSAQKNPTAFYLCASSVTGVNEKLFFGSGTQLSVL.

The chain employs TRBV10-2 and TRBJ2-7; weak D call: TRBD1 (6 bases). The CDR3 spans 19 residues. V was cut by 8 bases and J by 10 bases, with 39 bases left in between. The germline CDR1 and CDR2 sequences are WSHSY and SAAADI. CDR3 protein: CASSPILGADPRESAVQYF. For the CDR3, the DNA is TGCGCCAGCTCTCCGATTTTGGGGGCCGATCCTAGGGAATCAGCTGTCCAGTACTTC.

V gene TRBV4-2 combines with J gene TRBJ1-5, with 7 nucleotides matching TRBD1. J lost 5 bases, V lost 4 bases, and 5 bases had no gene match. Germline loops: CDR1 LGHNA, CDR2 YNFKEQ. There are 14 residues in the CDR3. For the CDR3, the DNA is TGTGCCAGCAGCCCCGACAGGGCCGATCAGCCCCAGCATTTT. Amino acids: CASSPDRADQPQHF.

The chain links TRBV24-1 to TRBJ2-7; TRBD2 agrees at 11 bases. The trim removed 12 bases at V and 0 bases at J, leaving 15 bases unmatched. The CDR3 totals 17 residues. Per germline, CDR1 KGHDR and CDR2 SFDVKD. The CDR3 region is CAYQLTSGTTVSYEQYF. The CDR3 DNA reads TGTGCCTACCAACTGACTAGCGGGACGACAGTCTCCTACGAGCAGTACTTC.

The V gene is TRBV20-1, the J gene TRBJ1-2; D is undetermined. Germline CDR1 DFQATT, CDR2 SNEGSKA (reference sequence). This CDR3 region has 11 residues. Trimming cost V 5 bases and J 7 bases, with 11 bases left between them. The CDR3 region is CSAPLLLGYTF. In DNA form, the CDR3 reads TGCAGTGCTCCCCTTCTTCTTGGCTACACCTTC.

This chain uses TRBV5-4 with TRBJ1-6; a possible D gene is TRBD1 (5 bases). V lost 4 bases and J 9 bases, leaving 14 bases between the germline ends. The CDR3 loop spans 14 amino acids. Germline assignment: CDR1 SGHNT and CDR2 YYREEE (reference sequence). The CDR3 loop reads CASSQQGFLSPLHF. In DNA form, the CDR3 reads TGTGCCAGCAGCCAGCAGGGTTTTCTTTCACCCCTCCACTTT.

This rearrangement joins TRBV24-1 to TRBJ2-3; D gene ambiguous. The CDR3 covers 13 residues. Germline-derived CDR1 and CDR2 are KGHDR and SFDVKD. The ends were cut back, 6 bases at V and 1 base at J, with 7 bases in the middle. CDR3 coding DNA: TGTGCCACCAGTCTGCCAGGCACAGATACGCAGTATTTT. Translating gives CATSLPGTDTQYF.

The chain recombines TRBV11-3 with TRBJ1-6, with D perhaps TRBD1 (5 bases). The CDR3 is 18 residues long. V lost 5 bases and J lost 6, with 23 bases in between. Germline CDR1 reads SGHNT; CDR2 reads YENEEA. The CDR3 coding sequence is TGTGCCAGCAGCCTAACTCCACAGGCAACTCCTTCTAATTCACCCCTCCACTTT. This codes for CASSLTPQATPSNSPLHF. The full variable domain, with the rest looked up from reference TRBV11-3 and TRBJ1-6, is EAGVVQSPRYKIIEKKQPVAFWCNPISGHNTLYWYLQNLGQGPELLIRYENEEAVDDSQLPKDRFSAERLKGVDSTLKIQPAELGDSAVYLCASSLTPQATPSNSPLHFGNGTRLTVT.

The chain's CDR3 is CASSLGKTSYEQYF. In DNA, the CDR3 is TGTGCCAGCAGCTTGGGGAAGACATCCTACGAGCAGTACTTC. The J gene is TRBJ2-7, the V gene TRBV5-6; D is undetermined. V lost 0 bases to trimming and J lost 1 base, with 8 bases between them. Per the germline V gene, CDR1 is SGHDT and CDR2 is YYEEEE. The CDR3 sequence is 14 residues long.

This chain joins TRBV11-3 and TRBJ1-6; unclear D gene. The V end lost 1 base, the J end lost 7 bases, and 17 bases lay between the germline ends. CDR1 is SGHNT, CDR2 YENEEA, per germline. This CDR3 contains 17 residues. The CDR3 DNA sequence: TGTGCCAGCAGCTTAGGAGAATGGCGAGGGTTCAATTCACCCCTCCACTTT. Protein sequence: CASSLGEWRGFNSPLHF.

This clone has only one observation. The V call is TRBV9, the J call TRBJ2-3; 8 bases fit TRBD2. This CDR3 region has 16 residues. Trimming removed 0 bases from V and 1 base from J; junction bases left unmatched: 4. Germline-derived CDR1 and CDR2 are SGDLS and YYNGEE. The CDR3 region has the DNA TGTGCCAGCAGCGTAGCTCCGACTAGCGGCACAGATACGCAGTATTTT. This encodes CASSVAPTSGTDTQYF.

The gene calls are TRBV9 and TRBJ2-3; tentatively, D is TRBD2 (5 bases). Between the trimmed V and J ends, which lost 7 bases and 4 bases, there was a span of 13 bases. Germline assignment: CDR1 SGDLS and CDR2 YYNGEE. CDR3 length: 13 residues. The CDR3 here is CASAGVRADTQYF. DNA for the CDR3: TGTGCCAGCGCCGGGGTACGGGCAGATACGCAGTATTTT.

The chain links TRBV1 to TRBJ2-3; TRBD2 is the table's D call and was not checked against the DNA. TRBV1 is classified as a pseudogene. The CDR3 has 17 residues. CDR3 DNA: TGCACCAGCAGCCAAGTGAAGACTCAAAGTAGCACAGATACGCAGTATTTT. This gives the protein CTSSQVKTQSSTDTQYF.